A single sample is the source of the 27 T cell receptor beta chains below, sequenced in a study of OX40 agonist ivuxolimab in advanced cancers. This table comes from immunoSEQ multiplex PCR, and its TCRdb copy is limited to in-frame clones, with some not included. There are over 60,000 clones in the sample; roughly 94% occur only once, and roughly 14% lies in the top ten. The starting material was CD4+ or CD8+ T cells sorted from blood, obtained in a trial of the OX40 agonist ivuxolimab. The receptors were sampled from an adult with an advanced solid tumor such as melanoma, head and neck, liver or kidney cancer.

This clone was counted once. The chain combines TRBV29-1 with TRBJ1-2; weak D call: TRBD1 (5 bases). The ends were cut back, 3 bases at V and 3 bases at J, with 20 bases in the middle. The CDR3 has 16 residues. CDR1 and CDR2 (germline): SQVTM, ANQGSEA. CDR3 sequence (DNA): TGCAGCGTTGAGGGGGTTGTGACGGAAGAGGACTATGGCTACACCTTC. Translating gives CSVEGVVTEEDYGYTF.

The gene calls are TRBV7-9 and TRBJ2-7, with 8 bases matching TRBD1. Per germline, CDR1 SEHNR and CDR2 FQNEAQ (reference sequence). The ends lost 4 bases at V and 2 bases at J; junction bases unmatched: 13. This CDR3 is built from 17 residues. The CDR3 nucleotides are TGTGCCAGCAGCTCTCGTGGAGCCAGGGGGCCCCCCTACGAGCAGTACTTC. Its translation is CASSSRGARGPPYEQYF.

This clone was detected a few times. V usage is TRBV19 and J usage is TRBJ1-5; D is undetermined. Per the germline V gene, CDR1 is LNHDA and CDR2 is SQIVND (reference sequence). The CDR3 extends over 15 amino acids. V lost 3 bases to trimming and J lost 1 base, with 10 bases between them. CDR3 region: CASSIVSGSNQPQHF. DNA of the CDR3: TGTGCCAGTAGTATTGTCTCGGGGAGCAATCAGCCCCAGCATTTT. The variable domain in full, completed from reference TRBV19 and TRBJ1-5, reads DGGITQSPKYLFRKEGQNVTLSCEQNLNHDAMYWYRQDPGQGLRLIYYSQIVNDFQKGDIAEGYSVSREKKESFPLTVTSAQKNPTAFYLCASSIVSGSNQPQHFGDGTRLSIL.

This chain uses TRBV5-5 with TRBJ1-5; D not certain. There are 16 residues in the CDR3. CDR1 and CDR2 (germline): SGHKS, YYEKEE (reference sequence). Deletions cut 0 bases from V and 0 bases from J, with 10 bases between. The CDR3 protein is CASSLDGAYSNQPQHF. In DNA form, the CDR3 reads TGTGCCAGCAGCTTGGACGGCGCCTATAGCAATCAGCCCCAGCATTTT.

This sequence joins TRBV9 and TRBJ2-7, with 7 bases that match TRBD2. CDR1 and CDR2 (germline): SGDLS, YYNGEE. This CDR3 contains 14 residues. V dropped 4 bases and J dropped 0; count of bases not matched to a gene: 4. The CDR3 sequence: CASSSRTSSYEQYF. The CDR3 coding sequence is TGTGCCAGCAGCTCTCGGACTAGCTCCTACGAGCAGTACTTC.

The V and J genes are TRBV28 and TRBJ1-1; possible D gene TRBD1, 5 bases. V gave up 5 bases and J gave up 3 bases, with 19 bases separating them. CDR3 size: 16 residues. Per the germline V gene, CDR1 is MDHEN and CDR2 is SYDVKM. The CDR3 loop reads CASSPAPREGHTEAFF. Written as DNA, the CDR3 is TGTGCCAGCAGTCCAGCACCCAGGGAGGGTCACACTGAAGCTTTCTTT.

This clone was observed once. The chain links TRBV4-1 to TRBJ1-2; tentatively, D is TRBD1 (6 bases). This CDR3 contains 17 residues. The ends were cut back, 4 bases at V and 4 bases at J, with 22 bases in the middle. CDR1 MGHRA and CDR2 YSYEKL come from the germline V gene. The CDR3 DNA follows: TGCGCCAGCAGCCGGGACGAGAGGGCAGGGGAATCCTATGGCTACACCTTC. Translating it yields CASSRDERAGESYGYTF.

The CDR3 region has the DNA TGTGCCAGCAGTTACGGCAGGGCCGCCGGCTACACCTTC. This codes for CASSYGRAAGYTF. This rearrangement joins TRBV6-5 to TRBJ1-2; D might be TRBD1 (5 bases). This CDR3 spans 13 amino acids. Germline values: CDR1 MNHEY, CDR2 SVGAGI. Trimming stripped 2 bases from V and 8 bases from J, with 12 bases between.

This clone was found a few times. The chain combines TRBV2 with TRBJ2-7, with D perhaps assigned TRBD1 or TRBD2 (5 bases each). This CDR3 contains 14 residues. Trimming removed 10 bases from V and 2 bases from J, with 18 bases in between. Germline CDR1 is SNHLY and CDR2 is FYNNEI. The CDR3 nucleotides read TGTGCCACTTCACCACCGGGACCGGCCTACGAGCAGTACTTC. Its protein is CATSPPGPAYEQYF.

There are a few counts of this clone. This chain uses TRBV7-2 with TRBJ1-3, with D unresolved. Germline V gene data show CDR1 as SGHTA and CDR2 as FQGNSA. Trimming left V 7 bases short and J 8 bases short, with 15 bases between. The CDR3 covers 13 residues. For the CDR3, the DNA is TGTGCCAGCACCCTGGAGTCCAGTCACACCATATATTTT. Protein: CASTLESSHTIYF.

The chain combines TRBV7-6 with TRBJ1-1; 8 positions agree with TRBD1. This CDR3 is built from 14 residues. The germline gives CDR1 SGHVS, CDR2 FNYEAQ. V lost 3 bases and J lost 1; bases outside the gene matches: 1. The CDR3 DNA is TGTGCCAGCAGCTTGACAGGGGAGAACACTGAAGCTTTCTTT. This sequence encodes CASSLTGENTEAFF.

This clone was counted once. V is TRBV7-9 and J is TRBJ1-2; the D is unclear. The CDR3 is made up of 15 amino acids. V lost 1 base, J lost 4 bases, and 13 bases lay in between. Germline assignment: CDR1 SEHNR and CDR2 FQNEAQ (reference sequence). CDR3 region: CASSLGQAIVYGYTF. CDR3 bases: TGTGCCAGCAGCTTAGGCCAGGCAATCGTCTATGGCTACACCTTC.

The chain uses TRBV19 and TRBJ2-5; possible D gene TRBD2, 5 bases. The ends were cut back, 7 bases at V and 0 bases at J, with 12 bases in the middle. The CDR3 consists of 14 residues. The V gene's germline CDR1 is LNHDA and CDR2 SQIVND (reference sequence). The CDR3 nucleotides are TGTGCCAGTACTCTTGACGGGAACCAAGAGACCCAGTACTTC. Its protein is CASTLDGNQETQYF.

The V gene is TRBV18, the J gene TRBJ1-6; 7 nucleotides agree with TRBD1. CDR1 is KGHSH and CDR2 is LQKENI in the germline V gene. V shed 6 bases and J 7 bases; nucleotides not matched to a gene: 9. The length of the CDR3 is 15 residues. CDR3 nucleotides: TGTGCCAGCTCGGAAAACAGGGGCTTAAATTCACCCCTCCACTTT. This sequence encodes CASSENRGLNSPLHF.

The rearrangement joins TRBV4-3 to TRBJ2-7; no clear D gene. From germline, CDR1 is LGHNA and CDR2 YSLEER. The length of the CDR3 is 16 residues. V was shortened by 0 bases and J by 2 bases, with 14 bases between the two germline ends. The CDR3 nucleotides are TGCGCCAGCAGCCAAGATCATGGCAGCCTAGCCTACGAGCAGTACTTC. This sequence encodes CASSQDHGSLAYEQYF.

The chain carries TRBV7-9 and TRBJ1-1; D remains ambiguous. The V and J ends lost 5 bases and 1 base respectively, with 5 bases between them. The CDR3 extends over 12 amino acids. From germline, CDR1 is SEHNR and CDR2 FQNEAQ (reference sequence). The DNA of the CDR3 is TGTGCCAGCAGCCGGAAGAACACTGAAGCTTTCTTT. This translates into CASSRKNTEAFF.

The J gene is TRBJ2-7, the V gene TRBV4-3; D is tentatively TRBD1 or TRBD2 (5 bases each). The CDR3 has 15 amino acids. Germline V gene lookup returns CDR1 LGHNA and CDR2 YSLEER. The V and J ends lost 0 bases and 3 bases respectively, with 12 bases between them. The CDR3 DNA reads as TGCGCCAGCAGCCAAGACCGGGACGACCTCTACGAGCAGTACTTC. This translates into CASSQDRDDLYEQYF.

In DNA, the CDR3 is TGTGCCCTCGGGGACAGCTCCTACGAGCAGTACTTC. Protein: CALGDSSYEQYF. The rearrangement links TRBV2 to TRBJ2-7; TRBD1 agrees at 7 bases. V lost 11 bases and J lost 0; bases outside the gene matches: 4. CDR1 is SNHLY, CDR2 FYNNEI, per germline. CDR3 length: 12 residues.

The chain carries TRBV28 and TRBJ2-1; 9 nucleotides align to TRBD1. After removal of 6 bases from V and 6 bases from J, the junction contained 9 bases not matched to a gene. Germline V CDR1 and CDR2: MDHEN, SYDVKM. The CDR3 has 15 residues. CDR3 DNA: TGTGCCAGCAGCCCCGAACAGGGGGCGTTCAATGAGCAGTTCTTC. Protein: CASSPEQGAFNEQFF.

The CDR3 region is CASSPKLTSSEQYF. In DNA form, the CDR3 reads TGTGCCAGCAGTCCTAAATTAACTAGCTCCGAGCAGTACTTC. The rearrangement links TRBV6-1 to TRBJ2-7; tentative D call: TRBD2 (6 bases). Germline V CDR1 and CDR2: MNHNS, SASEGT. The CDR3 contains 14 residues. Trimming pared 5 bases from V and 6 bases from J, leaving 17 bases between.

J is TRBJ2-1 and V is TRBV10-3; D is ambiguous. This CDR3 is 14 amino acids long. Germline assignment: CDR1 ENHRY and CDR2 SYGVKD. The germline V and J ends were trimmed by 8 bases and 4 bases, with 15 bases remaining between them. Here the CDR3 DNA reads TGTGCCATCGTCCAAAACGCGGAATACAATGAGCAGTTCTTC. This gives the protein CAIVQNAEYNEQFF.

The J gene is TRBJ1-4, the V gene TRBV4-3; D might be TRBD1 (6 bases). The CDR3 extends over 17 amino acids. CDR1 is LGHNA, CDR2 YSLEER, per germline. V lost 3 bases, J lost 3 bases, and 17 bases lay in between. This CDR3 is CASSQGPTGQPNEKLFF. CDR3 coding DNA: TGCGCCAGCAGCCAGGGTCCAACAGGACAGCCTAATGAAAAACTGTTTTTT.

The CDR3 spells CASSSESTGELFF. The DNA of the CDR3 is TGTGCCAGCAGCTCGGAGTCCACCGGGGAGCTGTTTTTT. V and J are TRBV11-2 and TRBJ2-2; the D is unclear. Trimming pared 4 bases from V and 4 bases from J, leaving 7 bases between. The CDR3 runs 13 residues. Germline CDR1 and CDR2: SGHAT and FQNNGV.

This clone was counted a single time. The chain carries TRBV4-3 and TRBJ2-3; D uncertain. Trimming took 0 bases from V and 2 from J, leaving 15 bases between them. Germline V gene lookup returns CDR1 LGHNA and CDR2 YSLEER. The CDR3 length is 17 residues. CDR3 sequence: CASSQDSGSSYTDTQYF. In DNA form, the CDR3 reads TGCGCCAGCAGCCAAGATTCAGGCAGCTCTTACACAGATACGCAGTATTTT.

The V gene is TRBV11-2, the J gene TRBJ2-7, with TRBD2 matching over 9 bases. The germline gives CDR1 SGHAT, CDR2 FQNNGV. V dropped 1 base and J dropped 7; count of bases not matched to a gene: 2. The CDR3 extends over 13 amino acids. CDR3 amino acids: CASSLGLAGEQYF. DNA of the CDR3: TGTGCCAGCAGCTTAGGGCTAGCGGGGGAGCAGTACTTC.

The V call is TRBV5-6, the J call TRBJ1-2; tentative D call: TRBD1 (6 bases). Trimming took 3 bases from V and 4 from J, leaving 19 bases between them. Germline lookup yields CDR1 SGHDT and CDR2 YYEEEE. The CDR3 runs 16 residues. DNA for the CDR3: TGTGCCAGCAGCTACTTTAGTGACAGGAGCTTCTATGGCTACACCTTC. It codes for CASSYFSDRSFYGYTF.

The rearrangement joins TRBV9 to TRBJ2-7; 13 bases map to TRBD2. CDR1 and CDR2 (germline): SGDLS, YYNGEE. The V and J ends lost 4 bases and 1 base, in that order; junction bases with no gene match: 2. The CDR3 has 15 amino acids. The DNA of the CDR3 is TGTGCCAGCAGCTTGACTAGCGGGGGGTCCTACGAGCAGTACTTC. Its translation: CASSLTSGGSYEQYF.